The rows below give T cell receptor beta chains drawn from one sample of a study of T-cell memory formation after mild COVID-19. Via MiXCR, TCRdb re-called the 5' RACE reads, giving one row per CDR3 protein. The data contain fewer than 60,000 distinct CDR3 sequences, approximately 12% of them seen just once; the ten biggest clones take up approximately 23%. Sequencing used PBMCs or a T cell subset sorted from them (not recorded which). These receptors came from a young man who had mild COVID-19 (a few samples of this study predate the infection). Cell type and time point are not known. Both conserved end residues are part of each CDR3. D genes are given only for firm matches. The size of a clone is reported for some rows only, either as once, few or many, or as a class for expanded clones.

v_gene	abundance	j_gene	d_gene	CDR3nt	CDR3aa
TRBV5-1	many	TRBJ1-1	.	TGCGCCAGCAGCCTGAAACCGACCCAGGAGAACACTGAAGCTTTCTTT	CASSLKPTQENTEAFF
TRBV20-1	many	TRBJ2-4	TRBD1	TGCAGTGCTACAGGGGGCGGGAACATTCAGTACTTC	CSATGGGNIQYF
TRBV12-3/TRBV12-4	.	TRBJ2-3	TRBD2	TGTGCCATTGCGGGGGGGCAAGAAGATACGCAGTATTTT	CAIAGGQEDTQYF
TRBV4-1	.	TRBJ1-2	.	TGCGCCAGCAGCCCCGCAGCCCTGGACTATGGCTACACCTTC	CASSPAALDYGYTF
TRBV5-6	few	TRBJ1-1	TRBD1	TGTGCCAGCAGCTTGCCAGGGGGCAATTTGGCCACTGAAGCTTTCTTT	CASSLPGGNLATEAFF
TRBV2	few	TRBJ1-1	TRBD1	TGTGCCAGCAGGGAGACAGGGGGAAACACTGAAGCTTTCTTT	CASRETGGNTEAFF
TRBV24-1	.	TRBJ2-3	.	TGTGCCACCTCGCCGGGGGGCGGCACAGATACGCAGTATTTT	CATSPGGGTDTQYF
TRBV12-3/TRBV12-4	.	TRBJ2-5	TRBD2	TGTGCCAGCAGTTTAGAAGCGGGGGCACAAGAGACCCAGTACTTC	CASSLEAGAQETQYF
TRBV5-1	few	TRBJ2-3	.	TGCGCCAGCAGCTTGGACAGGGCCTCAGATACGCAGTATTTT	CASSLDRASDTQYF
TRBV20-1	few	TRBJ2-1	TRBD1	TGCAGTACAGGGGGGATCTCCTACAATGAGCAGTTCTTC	CSTGGISYNEQFF
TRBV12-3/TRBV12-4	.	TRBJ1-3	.	TGTGCCAGCAGGTGGCTCTCTGGAAACACCATATATTTT	CASRWLSGNTIYF
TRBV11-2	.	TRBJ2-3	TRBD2	TGTGCCAGCAGCTTAGGACTAGCGGGGTCAGATACGCAGTATTTT	CASSLGLAGSDTQYF
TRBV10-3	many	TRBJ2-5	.	TGTGCCATCAGTGAGCACACTAGAGAGACCCAGTACTTC	CAISEHTRETQYF
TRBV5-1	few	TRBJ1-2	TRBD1	TGCGCCAGCAGCCTAACCGGGACAGGGGGCCACTATGGCTACACCTTC	CASSLTGTGGHYGYTF
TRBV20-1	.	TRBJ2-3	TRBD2	TGCAGTGCCCTAGCGGGGGGGCTAGATACGCAGTATTTT	CSALAGGLDTQYF
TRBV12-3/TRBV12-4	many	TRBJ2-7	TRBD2	TGTGCCAGTGGGGAGGGTTTCTACGAGCAGTACTTC	CASGEGFYEQYF
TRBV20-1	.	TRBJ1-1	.	TGCAGTGAGCTGGGCCCCATGAACACTGAAGCTTTCTTT	CSELGPMNTEAFF
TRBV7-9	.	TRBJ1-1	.	TGTGCCAGCAGCCCCCCTTCGTACACTGAAGCTTTCTTT	CASSPPSYTEAFF
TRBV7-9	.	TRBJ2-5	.	TGTGCCAGCAGCGCCCGCCCCGTGGAGGAAGAGACCCAGTACTTC	CASSARPVEEETQYF
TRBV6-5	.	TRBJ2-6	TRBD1	TGTGCCAGCAGTTGGTCGGCAGGGGGTCCTGGGGCCAACGTCCTGACTTTC	CASSWSAGGPGANVLTF
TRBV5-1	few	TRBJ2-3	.	TGCGCCAGCAGCCTGATTGATACGCAGTATTTT	CASSLIDTQYF
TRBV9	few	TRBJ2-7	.	TGTGCCAGCAGCGTAGTGGCAGGTGCCACCTACGAGCAGTACTTC	CASSVVAGATYEQYF
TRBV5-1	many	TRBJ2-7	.	TGCGCCAGTAGAGAGGGTGACGGCGAGCAGTACTTC	CASREGDGEQYF
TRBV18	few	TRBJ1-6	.	TGTGCCAGCTCAGCCGGGACTACTTCACCCCTCCACTTT	CASSAGTTSPLHF
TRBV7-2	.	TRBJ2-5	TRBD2	TGTGCCAGCAGCCTTGGACTAGCGGGGAGCCAAGAGACCCAGTACTTC	CASSLGLAGSQETQYF
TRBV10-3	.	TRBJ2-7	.	TGTGCCATCAGTGAGTCGGACAGCTCCTACGAGCAGTACTTC	CAISESDSSYEQYF
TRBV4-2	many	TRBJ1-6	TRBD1	TGTGCCAGCAGCCAAGGACAGGGGTATAATTCACCCCTCCACTTT	CASSQGQGYNSPLHF
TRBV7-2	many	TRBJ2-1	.	TGTGCCAGCAGCCCCGCCAATGAGCAGTTCTTC	CASSPANEQFF
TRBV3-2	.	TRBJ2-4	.	TGTGCCAGCAGCCAAGTCCGGGACAGGGCGAACATTCAGTACTTC	CASSQVRDRANIQYF
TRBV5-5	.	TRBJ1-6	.	TGTGCCAGCAGCTTGGAACAGATACATAATTCACCCCTCCACTTT	CASSLEQIHNSPLHF
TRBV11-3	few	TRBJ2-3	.	TGTGCCAGCAGTTCCCTGGATGATACGCAGTATTTT	CASSSLDDTQYF
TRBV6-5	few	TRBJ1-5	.	TGTGCCAGCAGTCTACAGGGTCTCAATCAGCCCCAGCATTTT	CASSLQGLNQPQHF
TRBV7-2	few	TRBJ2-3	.	TGTGCCAGCAGCCGGGGAGAAAGGGATACGCAGTATTTT	CASSRGERDTQYF
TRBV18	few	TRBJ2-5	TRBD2	TGTGCCAGCTCACCATCCGGGGGGGCCTTGGAGACCCAGTACTTC	CASSPSGGALETQYF
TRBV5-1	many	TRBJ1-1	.	TGCGCCAGCAGCTTAGAGGCCCCTGAAGCTTTCTTT	CASSLEAPEAFF
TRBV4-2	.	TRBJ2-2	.	TGTGCCAGCCGGTTTAGCGCCGGGGAGCTGTTTTTT	CASRFSAGELFF
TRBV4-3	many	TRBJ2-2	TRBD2	TGCGCCAGCAGCCAGGAAACCGGGACTAGCGGGGAGGACGGGGAGCTGTTTTTT	CASSQETGTSGEDGELFF
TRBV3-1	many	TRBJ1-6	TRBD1	TGTGCCAGCAGCCATGGGCCGGGACAGGGGGCGACCTATAATTCACCCCTCCACTTT	CASSHGPGQGATYNSPLHF
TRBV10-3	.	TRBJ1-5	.	TGTGCCATCAGTGACCGGCAGGACGGGCAGCCCCAGCATTTT	CAISDRQDGQPQHF
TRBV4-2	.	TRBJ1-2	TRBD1	TGTGCCAGCAGCCAAGAGGGGACAGGGGTCTATGGCTACACCTTC	CASSQEGTGVYGYTF
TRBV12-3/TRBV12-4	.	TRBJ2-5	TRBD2	TGTGCCAGCACCCCGAGACTAGCGGGGGGGACCCAGTACTTC	CASTPRLAGGTQYF
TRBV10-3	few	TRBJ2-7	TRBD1	TGTGCCATCAGTGCGGCCACAATGGGGCAGGGGGAAAGCGAGCAGTACTTC	CAISAATMGQGESEQYF
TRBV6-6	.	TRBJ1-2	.	TGTGCCAGCAGTCCGGCCACCTATGGCTACACCTTC	CASSPATYGYTF
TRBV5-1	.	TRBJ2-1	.	TGCGCCAGCAGCTTGGCCGGGGCAGTCGGTCAGAATGAGCAGTTCTTC	CASSLAGAVGQNEQFF
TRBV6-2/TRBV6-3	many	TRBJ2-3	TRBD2	TGTGCCAGCAGGACTAGCGGGAGCACAGATACGCAGTATTTT	CASRTSGSTDTQYF
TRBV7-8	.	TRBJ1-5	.	TGTGCCAGCAGCTCGGAACTTAGCAATCAGCCCCAGCATTTT	CASSSELSNQPQHF
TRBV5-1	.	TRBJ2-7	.	TGCGCCAGCAGCTTGGCCGGGAACGAGCAGTACTTC	CASSLAGNEQYF
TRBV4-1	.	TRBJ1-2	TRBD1	TGCGCCAGCAGCCACCATAGGGACAGCGGGTGGGAATTCTATGGCTACACCTTC	CASSHHRDSGWEFYGYTF
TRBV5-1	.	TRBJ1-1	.	TGCGCCAGCAGCTTGGAGATGGACACTGAAGCTTTCTTT	CASSLEMDTEAFF
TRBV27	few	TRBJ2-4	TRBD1	TGTGCCAGCAGTTTGTTGGACAGGGGGAATCCAAACATTCAGTACTTC	CASSLLDRGNPNIQYF
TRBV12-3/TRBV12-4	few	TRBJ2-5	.	TGTGCCAGCAGTTTTCTCGGGGCTACAGGGTACGATGAGGCCCAGTACTTC	CASSFLGATGYDEAQYF
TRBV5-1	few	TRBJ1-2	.	TGCGCCAGCAGCTTCCCCGAAGGGGCTCCCCTATATGGCTACACCTTC	CASSFPEGAPLYGYTF
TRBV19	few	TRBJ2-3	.	TGTGCCAGTAGTCCCGACAGGCTGTACACAGATACGCAGTATTTT	CASSPDRLYTDTQYF
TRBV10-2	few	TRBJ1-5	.	TGCGCCAGCAGTGAGGACTATCAGCCCCAGCATTTT	CASSEDYQPQHF
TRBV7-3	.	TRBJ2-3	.	TGTGCCAGCAGCTTAGCGAACACAGATACGCAGTATTTT	CASSLANTDTQYF
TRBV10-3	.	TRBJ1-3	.	TGTGCCATCGGACCGGCCTTTATGCACACCATATATTTT	CAIGPAFMHTIYF
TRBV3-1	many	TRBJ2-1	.	TGTGCCAGCAGCCGGGAAACGGGGGAGGTTGAGCAGTTCTTC	CASSRETGEVEQFF